This entry lists 4 T cell receptor beta chains sequenced from one sample in a study of cytomegalovirus exposure and HLA in healthy donors (dated by TCRdb to the late 2010s). The receptor library was made with the immunoSEQ multiplex PCR assay. A mixture of 60 forward primers for TCR Vbeta segments and 13 reverse primers for TCR Jbeta segments was used in the multiplex PCR. The source is immuneACCESS, and TCRdb retained only in-frame sequences with V and J called. Part of the clones is not carried over; for the studies checked, unresolved V genes explain less than half of this, and the remainder is unexplained. The table for this sample lists 110,000 or so clones; approximately 83% of them were counted only once. The top ten hold roughly 2.6% of the sample. The sample was PBMCs. The source of these receptors is a woman under 30 in good health and CMV-seronegative.

This clone has a single count. The CDR3 reads CASTGWNYEQYF. CDR3 nucleotide sequence: TGTGCCAGCACAGGGTGGAACTACGAGCAGTACTTC. The chain employs TRBV5-6 and TRBJ2-5; D may be TRBD1 (5 bases). The DNA end is more similar to TRBJ2-7, so the J call may be wrong. The CDR3 is made up of 12 amino acids. From germline, CDR1 is SGHDT and CDR2 YYEEEE.

V is TRBV30 and J is TRBJ1-2; the D is unclear. Germline V gene lookup returns CDR1 GTSNPN and CDR2 SVGIG (reference sequence). V gave up 4 bases and J gave up 3 bases, with 12 bases separating them. The CDR3 is 13 amino acids. CDR3 in DNA: TGTGCCTGGAATGCCGGCGGCGACTATGGCTACACCTTC. Residues: CAWNAGGDYGYTF.

This clone was recorded once. V and J are TRBV7-9 and TRBJ2-7; 8 bases are a match to TRBD2. CDR1 is SEHNR, CDR2 FQNEAQ, per germline (reference sequence). J was trimmed by 5 bases and V by 5 bases; bases with no gene match: 11. The CDR3 consists of 15 residues. CDR3 DNA sequence: TGTGCCAGCAGCCCAACGGGAGGGGAGGGAGACGAGCAGTACGTC. Its protein is CASSPTGGEGDEQYV.

The gene calls are TRBV29-1 and TRBJ2-1; D ambiguous. The V and J ends lost 5 bases and 0 bases respectively, with 11 bases between them. The CDR3 loop spans 14 amino acids. The germline V gene has CDR1 SQVTM and CDR2 ANQGSEA. The CDR3 loop is CSVIKPSSYNEQFF. CDR3 nucleotide sequence: TGCAGCGTTATCAAACCGAGCTCCTACAATGAGCAGTTCTTC.